This TCR beta chain was captured in a study of shared clonotypes between healthy human individuals. Trimming took off 0 bases at V and 7 bases at J, with 10 bases between the two ends. CDR1 and CDR2 (germline): MNHNS, SASEGT. The CDR3 has 14 residues. The data were produced by immunoSEQ multiplex PCR, yet TCRdb's version contains in-frame clones alone and is incomplete. The repertoire includes 950,000 to 1,300,000 clones, more than 60% of them detected once, and over 1.3% sits in the top ten. Only one count was recorded for this clone. Nashville, Tennessee was home to all donors, each a Caucasian adult.

The V gene is TRBV6-1, the J gene TRBJ1-5; possibly TRBD1 for D (6 bases). This clonotype was obtained from a man aged 18 to 35 in good health. The sequencing sample was made of memory CD4+ T cells sorted from blood. Subset given: CD45RA-negative fraction. The CDR3, as DNA: TGTGCCAGCAGTGAAGCCACAGGGAGACAGCCCCAGCATTTT. Encoded protein: CASSEATGRQPQHF.